This T cell receptor (beta chain) came from a study of beta chain features in type 1 diabetes. Study-level results: Type 1 diabetes patients showed a moderate but significant shortening of TCRB CDR3s in all four CD4+ subsets.

For this clone: Its antigen is unknown.

Every bit of the isolated RNA underwent reverse transcription, so sequencing read expressed TCRB transcripts. Libraries were prepared by immunoSEQ multiplex PCR; TCRdb keeps only in-frame clonotypes and omits some of them. The sample consists of 200,000 to 300,000 clones, more than 11% of them appearing once. This CDR3 has 16 amino acids. Germline V gene lookup returns CDR1 SGHAT and CDR2 FQNNGV. The germline V and J ends were trimmed by 3 bases and 6 bases, with 19 bases remaining between them. The chain has TRBV11-2 and TRBJ2-3, with D possibly matching TRBD2 (5 bases). The sample was naive CD4+ T cells from blood. This clonotype was obtained from a man in his thirties or forties with type 1 diabetes. The CDR3 sequence: CASSFTGGPRTDTQYF. DNA for the CDR3: TGTGCCAGCAGCTTCACGGGCGGGCCCCGGACCGATACGCAGTATTTT.